This T cell receptor (beta chain) was identified during a study of molecular identifiers for immune sequencing clone quantification. CD8+CD4-CCR7+CD45RA+ sorting gave the naive CD8 T cells. Study observations and caveats: With a barcode shared among identical TCR molecules, highly expanded clone sizes could be underestimated.

This clonotype was seen more than once but under ten times. The antigen is unknown. The use of previously described methods and listed TCR primers produced the bulk TCR libraries. TCRdb independently ran MiXCR on the PCR reads; one entry per CDR3 protein. The profile covers about 500,000 distinct CDR3 sequences, with about a quarter appearing a single time and roughly 0.77% taken by the ten largest. The CDR3 runs 14 residues. Unmatched junction bases numbered 4, after V lost 4 bases and J lost 2 bases. CDR1 and CDR2 from the germline V gene are SGHTA and FQGNSA. The chain links TRBV7-2 to TRBJ2-7, with 8 bases fitting TRBD1. The sequence was obtained from a human donor in good health. Some libraries in this study had Jurkat cell RNA spiked in. Material: naive CD8+ T cells from blood, with Jurkat cell RNA spiked in. Subset noted: FACS-sorted CD8+CD4-CCR7+CD45RA+ naive T cells. The CDR3 reads CASSSGDRPYEQYF. The CDR3 DNA reads as TGTGCCAGCAGCTCGGGGGACAGGCCCTACGAGCAGTACTTC.